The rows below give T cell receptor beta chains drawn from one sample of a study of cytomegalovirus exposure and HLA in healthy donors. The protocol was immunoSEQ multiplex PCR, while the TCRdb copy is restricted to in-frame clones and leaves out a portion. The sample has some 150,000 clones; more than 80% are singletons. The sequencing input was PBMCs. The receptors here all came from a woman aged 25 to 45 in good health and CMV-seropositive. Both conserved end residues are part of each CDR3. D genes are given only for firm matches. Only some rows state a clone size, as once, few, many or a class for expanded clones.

cdr3_aa: CSVQGRVTDTQYF
cdr3_nt: TGCAGCGTACAGGGGAGAGTCACAGATACGCAGTATTTT
d_call: TRBD1
j_call: TRBJ2-3
v_call: TRBV29-1
clone_size: .

cdr3_aa: CASSERDSGGYEQFF
cdr3_nt: TGTGCCAGTAGTGAAAGGGACAGTGGGGGATATGAGCAGTTCTTC
d_call: TRBD1
j_call: TRBJ2-1
v_call: TRBV19
clone_size: .

cdr3_aa: CATSRSGNSPLHF
cdr3_nt: TGTGCCACCAGCAGATCAGGGAATTCACCCCTCCACTTT
d_call: .
j_call: TRBJ1-6
v_call: TRBV15
clone_size: .

cdr3_aa: CASSTNKGLTQETQYF
cdr3_nt: TGTGCCAGCAGCACGAATAAAGGACTTACCCAAGAGACCCAGTACTTC
d_call: .
j_call: TRBJ2-5
v_call: TRBV4-2
clone_size: .

cdr3_aa: CASSTDRRNTIYF
cdr3_nt: TGTGCCAGCAGCACGGACAGACGAAACACCATATATTTT
d_call: .
j_call: TRBJ1-3
v_call: TRBV5-4
clone_size: .

cdr3_aa: CASSRGTSGGYEQFF
cdr3_nt: TGCGCCAGCAGCAGAGGGACTAGCGGGGGCTATGAGCAGTTCTTC
d_call: TRBD2
j_call: TRBJ2-1
v_call: TRBV4-1
clone_size: .

cdr3_aa: CASSLDGGAYNEQFF
cdr3_nt: TGTGCCAGCAGCTTAGACGGGGGGGCGTACAATGAGCAGTTCTTC
d_call: TRBD2
j_call: TRBJ2-1
v_call: TRBV7-7
clone_size: .

cdr3_aa: CASIRRGASLRNEQFF
cdr3_nt: TGTGCCAGCATCCGCCGGGGGGCCTCCCTCAGGAATGAGCAGTTCTTC
d_call: .
j_call: TRBJ2-1
v_call: TRBV7-9
clone_size: .

cdr3_aa: CASSEDFRQGGTEAFF
cdr3_nt: TGTGCCAGCAGTGAAGACTTTAGACAGGGAGGCACTGAAGCTTTCTTT
d_call: TRBD1
j_call: TRBJ1-1
v_call: TRBV6-1
clone_size: .

cdr3_aa: CASSEGQGGYSNQPQHF
cdr3_nt: TGTGCCAGCAGTGAGGGGCAGGGAGGTTATAGCAATCAGCCCCAGCATTTT
d_call: .
j_call: TRBJ1-5
v_call: TRBV6-1
clone_size: .

cdr3_aa: CSARDLEGYTF
cdr3_nt: TGCAGTGCTAGAGATCTAGAGGGCTACACCTTC
d_call: .
j_call: TRBJ1-2
v_call: TRBV20-1
clone_size: once

cdr3_aa: CASSLPTGTGPHGYTF
cdr3_nt: TGTGCCAGCAGCTTGCCCACCGGGACAGGTCCTCACGGCTACACCTTC
d_call: TRBD1
j_call: TRBJ1-2
v_call: TRBV5-4
clone_size: .

cdr3_aa: CASSPLAGRSTYEQYF
cdr3_nt: TGCGCCAGCAGTCCACTAGCGGGGAGAAGCACCTACGAGCAGTACTTC
d_call: TRBD2
j_call: TRBJ2-7
v_call: TRBV5-1
clone_size: .

cdr3_aa: CATSTRDRGFRTGELFF
cdr3_nt: TGTGCCACCAGCACCCGGGACAGGGGTTTCCGAACCGGGGAGCTGTTTTTT
d_call: TRBD1
j_call: TRBJ2-2
v_call: TRBV15
clone_size: .

cdr3_aa: CASSQDLGGTGRNGYTF
cdr3_nt: TGCGCCAGCAGCCAAGATCTGGGAGGGACAGGGCGGAATGGCTACACCTTC
d_call: TRBD1
j_call: TRBJ1-2
v_call: TRBV4-3
clone_size: few

cdr3_aa: CASRGERTGVQVTEAFF
cdr3_nt: TGTGCCAGTAGAGGGGAAAGGACAGGGGTTCAAGTCACTGAAGCTTTCTTT
d_call: TRBD1
j_call: TRBJ1-1
v_call: TRBV19
clone_size: .

cdr3_aa: CASSPGMQDEQFF
cdr3_nt: TGTGCCAGCTCACCCGGTATGCAAGATGAGCAGTTCTTC
d_call: .
j_call: TRBJ2-1
v_call: TRBV18
clone_size: .

cdr3_aa: CASSGDSSGNTIYF
cdr3_nt: TGTGCCAGCAGCGGGGACAGCTCTGGAAACACCATATATTTT
d_call: TRBD1
j_call: TRBJ1-3
v_call: TRBV9
clone_size: .

cdr3_aa: CASSPPGLATEAFF
cdr3_nt: TGTGCCAGCAGTCCCCCAGGTCTAGCCACTGAAGCTTTCTTT
d_call: .
j_call: TRBJ1-1
v_call: TRBV6-5
clone_size: .

cdr3_aa: CAWSFGENQPQHF
cdr3_nt: TGTGCCTGGAGTTTTGGTGAGAATCAGCCCCAGCATTTT
d_call: .
j_call: TRBJ1-5
v_call: TRBV30
clone_size: .

cdr3_aa: CSALYNEQFF
cdr3_nt: TGCAGTGCTCTCTACAATGAGCAGTTCTTC
d_call: .
j_call: TRBJ2-1
v_call: TRBV20-1
clone_size: few

cdr3_aa: CASSLPSRTRREQFF
cdr3_nt: TGTGCCAGCAGTTTACCCTCCCGGACTAGGCGCGAGCAGTTCTTC
d_call: TRBD2
j_call: TRBJ2-1
v_call: TRBV28
clone_size: .

cdr3_aa: CAIREKGQSSYNSPLHF
cdr3_nt: TGTGCCATCAGAGAAAAAGGACAGAGCTCCTATAATTCACCCCTCCACTTT
d_call: .
j_call: TRBJ1-6
v_call: TRBV10-3
clone_size: .

cdr3_aa: CASSVQGVAYEQYF
cdr3_nt: TGTGCCAGCAGCGTACAGGGGGTGGCCTACGAGCAGTACTTC
d_call: TRBD1
j_call: TRBJ2-7
v_call: TRBV9
clone_size: .

cdr3_aa: CASSDATEAFF
cdr3_nt: TGTGCCAGCAGTGATGCGACTGAAGCTTTCTTT
d_call: .
j_call: TRBJ1-1
v_call: TRBV28
clone_size: .

cdr3_aa: CASSHPQGASNTGELFF
cdr3_nt: TGCGCCAGCAGCCACCCACAGGGGGCTTCGAACACCGGGGAGCTGTTTTTT
d_call: TRBD1
j_call: TRBJ2-2
v_call: TRBV4-3
clone_size: .

cdr3_aa: CASSSGIDSNQPQHF
cdr3_nt: TGTGCCAGCAGCTCAGGGATCGATAGCAATCAGCCCCAGCATTTT
d_call: .
j_call: TRBJ1-5
v_call: TRBV9
clone_size: .

cdr3_aa: CASTRGINEQYF
cdr3_nt: TGTGCCAGCACTCGGGGTATCAACGAGCAGTACTTC
d_call: .
j_call: TRBJ2-7
v_call: TRBV2
clone_size: .

cdr3_aa: CASSHPVNYGYTF
cdr3_nt: TGCGCCAGCAGCCACCCAGTGAACTATGGCTACACCTTC
d_call: .
j_call: TRBJ1-2
v_call: TRBV4-1
clone_size: .

cdr3_aa: CASSESSPTRTRMLAVDNEQFF
cdr3_nt: TGCGCCAGCAGTGAGTCATCCCCCACAAGGACTAGGATGCTAGCGGTTGACAATGAGCAGTTCTTC
d_call: TRBD2
j_call: TRBJ2-1
v_call: TRBV10-1
clone_size: few

cdr3_aa: CASSLAPGGTGELFF
cdr3_nt: TGCGCCAGCAGCTTGGCGCCCGGGGGGACCGGGGAGCTGTTTTTT
d_call: TRBD2
j_call: TRBJ2-2
v_call: TRBV5-1
clone_size: .